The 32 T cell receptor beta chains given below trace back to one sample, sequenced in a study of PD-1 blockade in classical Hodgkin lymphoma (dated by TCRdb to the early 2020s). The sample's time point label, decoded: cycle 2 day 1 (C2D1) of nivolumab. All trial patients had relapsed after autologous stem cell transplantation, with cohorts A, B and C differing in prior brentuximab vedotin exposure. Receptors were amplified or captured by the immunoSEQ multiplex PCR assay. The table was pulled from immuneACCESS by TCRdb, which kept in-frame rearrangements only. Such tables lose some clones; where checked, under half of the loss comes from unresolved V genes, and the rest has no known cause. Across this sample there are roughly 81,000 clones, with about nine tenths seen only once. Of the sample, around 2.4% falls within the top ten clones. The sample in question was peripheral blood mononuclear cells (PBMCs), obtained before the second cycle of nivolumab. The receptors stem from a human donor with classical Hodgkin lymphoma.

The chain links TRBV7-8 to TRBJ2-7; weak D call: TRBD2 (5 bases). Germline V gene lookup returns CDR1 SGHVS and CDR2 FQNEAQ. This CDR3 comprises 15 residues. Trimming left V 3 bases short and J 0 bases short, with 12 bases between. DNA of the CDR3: TGTGCCAGCAGCTTTTTGAGCGGAAGCTCCTACGAGCAGTACTTC. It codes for CASSFLSGSSYEQYF.

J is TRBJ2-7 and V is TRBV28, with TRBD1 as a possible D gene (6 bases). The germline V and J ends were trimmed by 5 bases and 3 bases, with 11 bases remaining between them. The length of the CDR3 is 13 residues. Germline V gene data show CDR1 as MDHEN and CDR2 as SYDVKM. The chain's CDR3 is CASSQGRIYEQYF. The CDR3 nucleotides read TGTGCCAGCAGTCAGGGGAGAATCTACGAGCAGTACTTC.

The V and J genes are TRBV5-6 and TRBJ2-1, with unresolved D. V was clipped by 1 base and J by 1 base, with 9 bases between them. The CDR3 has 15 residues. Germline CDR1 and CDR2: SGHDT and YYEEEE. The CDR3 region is CASSLLAGSYNEQFF. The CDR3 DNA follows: TGTGCCAGCAGCTTGTTGGCCGGATCCTACAATGAGCAGTTCTTC.

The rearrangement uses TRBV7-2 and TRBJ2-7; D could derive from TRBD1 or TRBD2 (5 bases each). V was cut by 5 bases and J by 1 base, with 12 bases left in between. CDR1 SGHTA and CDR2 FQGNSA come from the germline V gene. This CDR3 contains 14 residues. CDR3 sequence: CASSVGTLSYEQYF. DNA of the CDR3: TGTGCCAGCAGCGTGGGGACGTTATCCTACGAGCAGTACTTC.

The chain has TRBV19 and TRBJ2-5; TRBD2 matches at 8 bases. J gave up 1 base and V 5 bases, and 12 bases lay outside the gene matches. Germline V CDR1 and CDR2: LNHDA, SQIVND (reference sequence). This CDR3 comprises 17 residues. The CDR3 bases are TGTGCCAGTAGTCCTGGTGGGGGACTAGTATCCCAAGAGACCCAGTACTTC. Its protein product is CASSPGGGLVSQETQYF.

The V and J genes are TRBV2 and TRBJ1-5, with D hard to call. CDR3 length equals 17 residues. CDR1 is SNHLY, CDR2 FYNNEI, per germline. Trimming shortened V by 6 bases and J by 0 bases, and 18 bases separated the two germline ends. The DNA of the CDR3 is TGTGCCAGCAGGGACCCACTGGTGGGGAATAGCAATCAGCCCCAGCATTTT. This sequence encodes CASRDPLVGNSNQPQHF.

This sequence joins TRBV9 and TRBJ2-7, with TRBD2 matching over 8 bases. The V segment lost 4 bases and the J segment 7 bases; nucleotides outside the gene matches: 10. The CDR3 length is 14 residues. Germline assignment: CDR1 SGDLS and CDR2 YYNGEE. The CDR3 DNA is TGTGCCAGCAGCCCGGGAGGACTAGCTCGGGAGCAGTACTTC. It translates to CASSPGGLAREQYF.

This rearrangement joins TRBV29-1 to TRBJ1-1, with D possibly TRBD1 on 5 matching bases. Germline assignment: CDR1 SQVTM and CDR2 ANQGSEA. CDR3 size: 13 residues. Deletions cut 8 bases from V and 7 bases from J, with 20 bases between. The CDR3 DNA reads TGCAGCTCTTGTTTCGGGGCGGGCTATGAAGCTTTCTTT. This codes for CSSCFGAGYEAFF.

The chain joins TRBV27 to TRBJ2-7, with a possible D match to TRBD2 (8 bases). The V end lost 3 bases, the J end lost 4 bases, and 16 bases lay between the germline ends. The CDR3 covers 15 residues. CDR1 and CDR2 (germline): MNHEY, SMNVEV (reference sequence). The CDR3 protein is CASSLGQRGTYEQYF. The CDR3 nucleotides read TGTGCCAGCAGTTTGGGACAGCGGGGGACTTACGAGCAGTACTTC.

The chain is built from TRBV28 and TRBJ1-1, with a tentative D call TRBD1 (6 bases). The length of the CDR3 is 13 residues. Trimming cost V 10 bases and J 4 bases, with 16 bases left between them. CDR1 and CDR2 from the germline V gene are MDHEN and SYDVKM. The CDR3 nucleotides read TGTGCCACGCGTCTTGGAGGGGGCACTGAAGCTTTCTTT. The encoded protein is CATRLGGGTEAFF.

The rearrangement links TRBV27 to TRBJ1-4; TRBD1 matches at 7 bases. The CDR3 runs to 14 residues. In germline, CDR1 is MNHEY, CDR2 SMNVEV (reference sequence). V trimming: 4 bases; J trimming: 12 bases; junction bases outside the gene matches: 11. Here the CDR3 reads CASSYLQGPEELFF. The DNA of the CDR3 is TGTGCCAGCAGTTACTTACAGGGGCCTGAGGAACTGTTTTTT.

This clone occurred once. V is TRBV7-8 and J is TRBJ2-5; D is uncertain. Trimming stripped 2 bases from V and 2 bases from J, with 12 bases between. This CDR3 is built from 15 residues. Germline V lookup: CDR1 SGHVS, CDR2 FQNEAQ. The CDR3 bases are TGTGCCAGCAGCTTACGCGGACGTAGGCAAGAGACCCAGTACTTC. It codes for CASSLRGRRQETQYF.

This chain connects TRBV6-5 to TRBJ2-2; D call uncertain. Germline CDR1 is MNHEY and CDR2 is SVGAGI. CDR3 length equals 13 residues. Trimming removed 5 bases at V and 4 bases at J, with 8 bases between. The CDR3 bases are TGTGCCAGCAGTGAACGGCTCACCGGGGAGCTGTTTTTT. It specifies CASSERLTGELFF.

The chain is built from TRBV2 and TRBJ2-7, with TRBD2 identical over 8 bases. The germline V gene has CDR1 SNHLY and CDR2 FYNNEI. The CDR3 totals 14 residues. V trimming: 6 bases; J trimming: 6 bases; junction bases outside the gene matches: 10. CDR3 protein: CASSEYPGLAEQYF. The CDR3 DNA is TGTGCCAGCAGCGAATACCCCGGACTAGCCGAGCAGTACTTC.

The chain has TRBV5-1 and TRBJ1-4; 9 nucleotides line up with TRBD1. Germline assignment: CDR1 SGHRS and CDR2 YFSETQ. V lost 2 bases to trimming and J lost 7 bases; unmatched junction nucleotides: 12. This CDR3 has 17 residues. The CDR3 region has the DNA TGCGCCAGCAGCTTACAGGGGGCTTTCAATGAGGGTGAAAAACTGTTTTTT. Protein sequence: CASSLQGAFNEGEKLFF.

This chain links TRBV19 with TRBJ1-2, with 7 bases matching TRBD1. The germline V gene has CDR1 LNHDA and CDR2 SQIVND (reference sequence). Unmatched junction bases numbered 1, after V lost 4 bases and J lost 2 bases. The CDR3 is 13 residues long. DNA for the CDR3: TGTGCCAGTAGTACGGGACAGAACTATGGCTACACCTTC. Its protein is CASSTGQNYGYTF.

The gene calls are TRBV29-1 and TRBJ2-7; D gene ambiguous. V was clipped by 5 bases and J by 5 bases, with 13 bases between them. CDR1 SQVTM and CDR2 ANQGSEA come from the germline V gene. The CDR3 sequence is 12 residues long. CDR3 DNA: TGCAGCGTTTTCCGGGCGCCGGACGAGCAGTACTTC. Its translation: CSVFRAPDEQYF.

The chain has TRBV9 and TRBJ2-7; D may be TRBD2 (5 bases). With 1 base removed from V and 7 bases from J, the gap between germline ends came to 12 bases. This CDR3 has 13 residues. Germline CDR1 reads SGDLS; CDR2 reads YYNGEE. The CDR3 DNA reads TGTGCCAGCAGCGTACTCACCTCGGGGGAGCAGTACTTC. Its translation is CASSVLTSGEQYF.

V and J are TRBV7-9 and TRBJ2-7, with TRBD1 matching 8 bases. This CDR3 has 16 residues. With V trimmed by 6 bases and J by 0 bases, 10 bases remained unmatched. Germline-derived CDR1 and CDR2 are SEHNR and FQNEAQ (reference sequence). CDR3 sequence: CASRPGAGTGSYEQYF. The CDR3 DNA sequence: TGTGCCAGCAGACCCGGAGCCGGGACAGGCTCCTACGAGCAGTACTTC.

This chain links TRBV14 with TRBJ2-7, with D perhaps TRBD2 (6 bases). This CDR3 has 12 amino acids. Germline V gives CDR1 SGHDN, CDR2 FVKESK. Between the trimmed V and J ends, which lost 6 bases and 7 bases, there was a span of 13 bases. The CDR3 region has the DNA TGTGCCAGCAGTCGCGGGGTTTTAGAGCAGTACTTC. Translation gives CASSRGVLEQYF.

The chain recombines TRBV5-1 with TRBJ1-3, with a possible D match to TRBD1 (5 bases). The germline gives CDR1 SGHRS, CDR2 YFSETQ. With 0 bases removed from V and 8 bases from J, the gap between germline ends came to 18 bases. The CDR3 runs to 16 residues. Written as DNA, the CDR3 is TGCGCCAGCAGCTTGGTACCGGGGCCTAGTGGGTACACCATATATTTT. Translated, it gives CASSLVPGPSGYTIYF.

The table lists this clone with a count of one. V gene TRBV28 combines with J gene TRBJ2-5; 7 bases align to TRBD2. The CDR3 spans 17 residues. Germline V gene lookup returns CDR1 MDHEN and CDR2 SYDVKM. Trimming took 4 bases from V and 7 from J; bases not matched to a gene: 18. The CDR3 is CASSSPGDYLTRGTQYF. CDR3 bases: TGTGCCAGCAGTTCGCCGGGGGACTACCTCACTCGGGGGACCCAGTACTTC.

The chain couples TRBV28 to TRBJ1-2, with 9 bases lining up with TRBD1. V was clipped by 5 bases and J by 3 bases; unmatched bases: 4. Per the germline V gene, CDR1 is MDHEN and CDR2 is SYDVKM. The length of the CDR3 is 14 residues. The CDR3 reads CASSPTGGYYGYTF. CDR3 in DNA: TGTGCCAGCAGTCCGACAGGGGGTTACTATGGCTACACCTTC.

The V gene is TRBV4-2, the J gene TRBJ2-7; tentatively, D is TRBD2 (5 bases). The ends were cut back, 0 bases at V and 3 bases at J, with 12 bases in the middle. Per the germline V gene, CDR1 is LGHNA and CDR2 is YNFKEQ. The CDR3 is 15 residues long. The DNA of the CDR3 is TGTGCCAGCAGCCAAGACGAGGGTTTGATCTACGAGCAGTACTTC. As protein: CASSQDEGLIYEQYF.

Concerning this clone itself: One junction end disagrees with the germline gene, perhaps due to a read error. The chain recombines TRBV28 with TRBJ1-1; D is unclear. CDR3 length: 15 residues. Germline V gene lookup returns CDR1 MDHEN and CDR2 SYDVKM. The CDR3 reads CASSPRTTMNAEAFF. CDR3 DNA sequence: TGTGCCAGCAGTCCAAGAACCACCATGAACGCTGAAGCTTTCTTT.

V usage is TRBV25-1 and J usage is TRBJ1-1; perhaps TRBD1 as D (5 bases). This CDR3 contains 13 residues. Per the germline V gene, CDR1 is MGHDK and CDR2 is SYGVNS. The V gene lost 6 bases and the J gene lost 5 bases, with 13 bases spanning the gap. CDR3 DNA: TGTGCCAGCAGGGGGTTAGGGGAGACTGAAGCTTTCTTT. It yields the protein CASRGLGETEAFF.

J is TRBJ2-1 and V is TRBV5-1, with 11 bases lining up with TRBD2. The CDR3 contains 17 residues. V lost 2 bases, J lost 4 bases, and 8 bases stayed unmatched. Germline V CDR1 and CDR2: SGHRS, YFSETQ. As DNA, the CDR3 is TGCGCCAGCAGCTTTTCCGACCGACTAGCGGGGTACAATGAGCAGTTCTTC. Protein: CASSFSDRLAGYNEQFF.

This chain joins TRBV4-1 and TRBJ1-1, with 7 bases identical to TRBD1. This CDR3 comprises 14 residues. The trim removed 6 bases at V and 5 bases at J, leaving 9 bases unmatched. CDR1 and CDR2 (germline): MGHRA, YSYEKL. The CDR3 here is CASRQKQGRTEAFF. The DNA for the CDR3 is TGCGCCAGCAGGCAAAAACAGGGGCGGACTGAAGCTTTCTTT.

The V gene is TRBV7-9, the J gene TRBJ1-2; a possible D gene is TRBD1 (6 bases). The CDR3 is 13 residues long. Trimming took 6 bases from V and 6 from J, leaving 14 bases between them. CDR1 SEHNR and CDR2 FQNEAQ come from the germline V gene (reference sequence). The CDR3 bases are TGTGCCAGCAGTCGTTCGGACAGAGATGGCTACACCTTC. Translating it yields CASSRSDRDGYTF.

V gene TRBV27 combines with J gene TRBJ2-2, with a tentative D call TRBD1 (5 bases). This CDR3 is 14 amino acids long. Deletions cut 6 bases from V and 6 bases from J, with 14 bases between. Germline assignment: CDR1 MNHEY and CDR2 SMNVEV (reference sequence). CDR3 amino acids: CASRGLEDSGELFF. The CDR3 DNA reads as TGTGCCAGCAGGGGGCTCGAGGATTCCGGGGAGCTGTTTTTT.

In nucleotides, the CDR3 is TGTGCCATCAGACCTTCCGGGACTAGCGGGGGGGAGCTGTTTTTT. Amino acid sequence: CAIRPSGTSGGELFF. The J gene is TRBJ2-2, the V gene TRBV10-3; TRBD2 agrees at 12 bases. Germline V gives CDR1 ENHRY, CDR2 SYGVKD. This CDR3 spans 15 amino acids. The trim removed 6 bases at V and 8 bases at J, leaving 7 bases unmatched.

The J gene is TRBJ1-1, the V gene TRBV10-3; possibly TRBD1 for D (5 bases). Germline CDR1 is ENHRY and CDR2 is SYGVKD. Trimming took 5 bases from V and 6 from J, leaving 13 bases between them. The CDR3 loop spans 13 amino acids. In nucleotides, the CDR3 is TGTGCCATCAGTCCTGGGACCCCCTCTGAAGCTTTCTTT. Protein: CAISPGTPSEAFF.